Below are 30 T cell receptor beta chains sequenced from a single sample in a study of Ad26.COV2.S vaccination and SARS-CoV-2 variants. Repertoires were generated with immunoSEQ multiplex PCR, while TCRdb's copy carries only in-frame clones and drops some. The sample records 200,000 to 300,000 clones, more than 75% being singletons. Treatment meaning: some 20 received Ad26.COV2.S at low or high dose, single or two shots; several received placebo; per-sample allocation not given. The investigators took samples on day 63 after the first vaccine or placebo injection. Source: peripheral blood, taken in a trial of Ad26.COV2.S vaccine versus placebo. The source is a person between 18 and 60 years old who received the Ad26.COV2.S COVID-19 vaccine or a placebo.

The rearrangement uses TRBV21-1 and TRBJ2-5; the table calls TRBD2, which could not be checked here. TRBV21-1 has pseudogene status. The CDR3 sequence is 16 residues long. CDR3 sequence: CANTTPGGGGQETQYF. CDR3 DNA: TGTGCCAACACGACCCCCGGGGGGGGAGGCCAAGAGACCCAGTACTTC.

The V call is TRBV7-8, the J call TRBJ2-6; the D is unclear. Germline CDR1 reads SGHVS; CDR2 reads FQNEAQ. The CDR3 runs 17 residues. Trimming removed 5 bases at V and 0 bases at J, with 14 bases between. The CDR3 spells CASSTQYKLSGANVLTF. The CDR3 DNA is TGTGCCAGCAGCACACAGTACAAACTCTCTGGGGCCAACGTCCTGACTTTC.

This clone was observed a handful of times. V usage is TRBV5-4 and J usage is TRBJ2-3; D is undetermined. CDR3 length: 11 residues. The V end was cut by 1 base, the J end by 3 bases, with 0 bases between. Germline assignment: CDR1 SGHNT and CDR2 YYREEE (reference sequence). CDR3 sequence reads: CASSLTDTQYF. The CDR3 DNA is TGTGCCAGCAGCTTGACAGATACGCAGTATTTT.

This chain links TRBV7-9 with TRBJ2-5, with 11 bases matching TRBD1. The germline gives CDR1 SEHNR, CDR2 FQNEAQ (reference sequence). The CDR3 consists of 17 residues. The V and J ends lost 5 bases and 0 bases, in that order; junction bases with no gene match: 8. The CDR3: CASSNLRDRGYQETQYF. CDR3 sequence (DNA): TGTGCCAGCAGCAACCTCCGGGACAGGGGGTACCAAGAGACCCAGTACTTC.

This clone has just one count. Sequence at one end of the junction differs from germline and may be a read error. The chain employs TRBV7-7 and TRBJ2-1; 12 bases line up with TRBD2. The germline CDR1 and CDR2 sequences are SSHAT and FNYEAQ (reference sequence). CDR3 length equals 16 residues. CDR3 residues: CASSPGGLAGYNEQFF. CDR3 in DNA: TGTGCTAGCAGCCCAGGGGGACTAGCGGGTTACAATGAGCAGTTCTTC.

This chain connects TRBV28 to TRBJ2-7, with D possibly matching TRBD1 (5 bases). Trimming stripped 6 bases from V and 4 bases from J, with 13 bases between. Germline CDR1 reads MDHEN; CDR2 reads SYDVKM. The length of the CDR3 is 13 residues. DNA for the CDR3: TGTGCCAGCAGGACAGTCGACTCTTACGAGCAGTACTTC. Its translation is CASRTVDSYEQYF.

This clone was found a few times. In DNA, the CDR3 is TGTGCCAGCAGCTTCGGCACAGATACGCAGTATTTT. Its protein product is CASSFGTDTQYF. The chain employs TRBV7-2 and TRBJ2-3; D not resolved. The V gene's germline CDR1 is SGHTA and CDR2 FQGNSA. This CDR3 is 12 amino acids long. Between the trimmed V and J ends, which lost 3 bases and 1 base, there was a span of 2 bases.

V and J are TRBV30 and TRBJ2-7, with D hard to call. CDR1 is GTSNPN, CDR2 SVGIG, per germline (reference sequence). V lost 2 bases to trimming and J lost 1 base, with 9 bases between them. This CDR3 region has 13 residues. The CDR3 sequence is CAWSRSGSYEQYF. Written as DNA, the CDR3 is TGTGCCTGGAGTAGGTCGGGTTCCTACGAGCAGTACTTC. The complete variable domain, with remaining parts taken from reference TRBV30 and TRBJ2-7, reads SQTIHQWPATLVQPVGSPLSLECTVEGTSNPNLYWYRQAAGRGLQLLFYSVGIGQISSEVPQNLSASRPQDRQFILSSKKLLLSDSGFYLCAWSRSGSYEQYFGPGTRLTVT.

This rearrangement joins TRBV4-2 to TRBJ2-5; 14 bases fit TRBD2. The germline CDR1 and CDR2 sequences are LGHNA and YNFKEQ. With 5 bases clipped from V and 5 bases from J, the junction kept 13 bases outside the gene matches. CDR3 size: 18 residues. The CDR3 region is CASSSRLAGGPILETQYF. The DNA of the CDR3 is TGTGCCAGCAGCTCCCGACTAGCGGGAGGGCCGATTTTGGAGACCCAGTACTTC.

The CDR3 nucleotides are TGTGCCACCAGCAGAGATCTTTTCAAGGGGTCTGGGAACACTGAAGCTTTCTTT. It translates to CATSRDLFKGSGNTEAFF. The chain carries TRBV15 and TRBJ1-1, with a tentative D call TRBD1 (5 bases). Between the trimmed V and J ends, which lost 0 bases and 1 base, there was a span of 18 bases. Germline V gene data show CDR1 as LNHNV and CDR2 as YYDKDF (reference sequence). This CDR3 region has 18 residues.

The CDR3 loop is CASSRDLPTGEQFF. The CDR3 DNA sequence: TGTGCCAGCAGCCGGGACCTACCCACGGGTGAGCAGTTCTTC. V is TRBV9 and J is TRBJ2-1; either TRBD1 or TRBD2 may supply D (5 bases each). This CDR3 contains 14 residues. Trimming removed 4 bases at V and 9 bases at J, with 17 bases between. CDR1 is SGDLS, CDR2 YYNGEE, per germline.

The chain recombines TRBV30 with TRBJ2-3, with D possibly TRBD2 on 5 matching bases. This CDR3 has 14 amino acids. The ends were cut back, 1 base at V and 6 bases at J, with 14 bases in the middle. Germline lookup yields CDR1 GTSNPN and CDR2 SVGIG (reference sequence). CDR3 DNA sequence: TGTGCCTGGAGTGGGCTGGAGGCCCGCGATACGCAGTATTTT. Amino acids: CAWSGLEARDTQYF. The full variable domain, rest sourced from reference TRBV30 and TRBJ2-3, is SQTIHQWPATLVQPVGSPLSLECTVEGTSNPNLYWYRQAAGRGLQLLFYSVGIGQISSEVPQNLSASRPQDRQFILSSKKLLLSDSGFYLCAWSGLEARDTQYFGPGTRLTVL.

The CDR3, as DNA: TGTGCCAGTAGTGATAATTGGGATACGCAGTATTTT. This encodes CASSDNWDTQYF. The J gene is TRBJ2-3, the V gene TRBV19; the D is unclear. This CDR3 spans 12 amino acids. Deletions cut 5 bases from V and 6 bases from J, with 9 bases between. The germline CDR1 and CDR2 sequences are LNHDA and SQIVND (reference sequence).

V usage is TRBV28 and J usage is TRBJ2-2; 7 nucleotides match TRBD1. The CDR3 spans 17 residues. V gave up 6 bases and J gave up 0 bases; unmatched junction bases: 10. The germline gives CDR1 MDHEN, CDR2 SYDVKM. The DNA of the CDR3 is TGTGCCAGCAGGGATATACCGGGACAGCCGAACACCGGGGAGCTGTTTTTT. This codes for CASRDIPGQPNTGELFF.

The V gene is TRBV5-6, the J gene TRBJ2-7; D call uncertain. The germline CDR1 and CDR2 sequences are SGHDT and YYEEEE. This CDR3 comprises 11 residues. With 4 bases removed from V and 3 bases from J, the gap between germline ends came to 5 bases. CDR3 in DNA: TGTGCCAGCAGCGACGGCTACGAGCAGTACTTC. This translates into CASSDGYEQYF.

The chain is built from TRBV5-5 and TRBJ1-6; 8 bases align to TRBD1. Unmatched junction bases numbered 5, after V lost 0 bases and J lost 3 bases. This CDR3 spans 17 amino acids. Germline CDR1 is SGHKS and CDR2 is YYEKEE (reference sequence). Here the CDR3 reads CASSLGSGTGYNSPLHF. CDR3 DNA: TGTGCCAGCAGCTTGGGCTCCGGGACAGGCTATAATTCACCCCTCCACTTT.

This clone was seen a few times. This rearrangement joins TRBV11-1 to TRBJ2-1; perhaps TRBD2 as D (5 bases). This CDR3 comprises 13 residues. Between the trimmed V and J ends, which lost 4 bases and 10 bases, there was a span of 14 bases. Per germline, CDR1 SGHAT and CDR2 FQDESV (reference sequence). In DNA, the CDR3 is TGTGCCAGCAGCTCCCACAGCGGTGGCGAGCAGTTCTTC. Protein: CASSSHSGGEQFF.

The chain couples TRBV3-1 (or the pseudogene TRBV3-2) to TRBJ1-6; 8 bases line up with TRBD1. Germline CDR1 is LGHDT and CDR2 is YNNKEL (reference sequence). CDR3 length: 16 residues. The trim removed 6 bases at V and 6 bases at J, leaving 10 bases unmatched. The CDR3 bases are TGTGCCAGCAGTCCGGCGACAGGGGCCCTTAATTCACCCCTCCACTTT. Its translation is CASSPATGALNSPLHF.

The gene calls are TRBV12-3 or TRBV12-4 and TRBJ2-2; D gene unclear. Between the trimmed V and J ends, which lost 1 base and 9 bases, there was a span of 0 bases. The CDR3 spans 10 residues. The CDR3 is CASSLGELFF. The CDR3 DNA reads as TGTGCCAGCAGTTTAGGGGAGCTGTTTTTT.

This clone was found once. The chain has TRBV7-6 and TRBJ2-2; possibly TRBD2 for D (5 bases). The CDR3 is 16 residues long. Germline loops: CDR1 SGHVS, CDR2 FNYEAQ. Trimming shortened V by 5 bases and J by 6 bases, and 19 bases separated the two germline ends. CDR3 DNA: TGTGCCAGCAGCCTATCACCACCGAGGGCCCCCGGGGAGCTGTTTTTT. It codes for CASSLSPPRAPGELFF.

This clone came up a few times. The chain has TRBV7-2 and TRBJ2-7; 7 nucleotides match TRBD1. CDR3 length equals 13 residues. The V gene's germline CDR1 is SGHTA and CDR2 FQGNSA. J lost 6 bases, V lost 5 bases, and 7 bases had no gene match. This CDR3 is CASSPGQFGEQYF. The DNA for the CDR3 is TGTGCCAGCAGCCCGGGACAGTTCGGCGAGCAGTACTTC.

The V call is TRBV14, the J call TRBJ1-6, with TRBD1 as a possible D gene (5 bases). CDR3 length: 13 amino acids. Trimming removed 4 bases at V and 8 bases at J, with 9 bases between. The germline V gene encodes CDR1 SGHDN and CDR2 FVKESK. The DNA of the CDR3 is TGTGCCAGCAGCCTCGGGGGGTATTCACCCCTCCACTTT. This encodes CASSLGGYSPLHF.

The J gene is TRBJ2-7, the V gene TRBV7-8; weak D call: TRBD2 (5 bases). Trimming cost V 1 base and J 7 bases, with 11 bases left between them. CDR3 size: 13 residues. Germline V CDR1 and CDR2: SGHVS, FQNEAQ. CDR3 DNA sequence: TGTGCCAGCAGCTTAGGTTCGGGGAGAGAGCAGTACTTC. It encodes CASSLGSGREQYF.

The V call is TRBV12-5, the J call TRBJ2-1, with 7 bases identical to TRBD2. The CDR3 totals 15 residues. Per the germline V gene, CDR1 is LGHNT and CDR2 is FRNRAP. The junction had 6 bases not matched to a gene; V was cut back by 1 base and J by 6 bases. Here the CDR3 reads CASGLDQIAGNEQFF. As DNA, the CDR3 is TGTGCTAGTGGTTTGGACCAGATAGCGGGCAATGAGCAGTTCTTC.

The rearrangement uses TRBV7-9 and TRBJ2-1; D unresolved. This CDR3 region has 13 residues. In germline, CDR1 is SEHNR, CDR2 FQNEAQ (reference sequence). The V end was cut by 4 bases, the J end by 8 bases, with 12 bases between. Written as DNA, the CDR3 is TGTGCCAGCAGCTCATGGGCAGTCGATGAGCAGTTCTTC. It codes for CASSSWAVDEQFF. Supplemented by reference TRBV7-9 and TRBJ2-1, the full variable domain reads DTGVSQNPRHKITKRGQNVTFRCDPISEHNRLYWYRQTLGQGPEFLTYFQNEAQLEKSRLLSDRFSAERPKGSFSTLEIQRTEQGDSAMYLCASSSWAVDEQFFGPGTRLTVL.

The V and J genes are TRBV7-2 and TRBJ2-1; 8 bases line up with TRBD2. The junction had 9 bases not matched to a gene; V was cut back by 5 bases and J by 9 bases. This CDR3 comprises 14 residues. The V gene's germline CDR1 is SGHTA and CDR2 FQGNSA. CDR3 sequence (DNA): TGTGCCAGCAGCGGGGGACTAGAGAGGGGTGAGCAGTTCTTC. Translating it yields CASSGGLERGEQFF.

The rearrangement links TRBV3-1 (or the pseudogene TRBV3-2) to TRBJ2-3, with 9 bases lining up with TRBD2. This CDR3 is 15 amino acids long. The germline V gene encodes CDR1 LGHDT and CDR2 YNNKEL (reference sequence). V trimming: 0 bases; J trimming: 10 bases; junction bases outside the gene matches: 8. Written as DNA, the CDR3 is TGTGCCAGCAGCCAAGAAGCCCCGGGACTAGCTTCGCAGTATTTT. Encoded protein: CASSQEAPGLASQYF.

This clone has only a few counts. The chain combines TRBV14 with TRBJ1-1; unclear D gene. The germline CDR1 and CDR2 sequences are SGHDN and FVKESK. The CDR3 has 15 residues. V was trimmed by 1 base and J by 5 bases, leaving 14 bases between them. The CDR3, as DNA: TGTGCCAGCAGCCAAGGACGCCCTCGGCTAACTGAAGCTTTCTTT. It encodes CASSQGRPRLTEAFF.

The V call is TRBV15, the J call TRBJ2-3; TRBD2 matches 12 bases. With 5 bases clipped from V and 4 bases from J, the junction kept 1 base outside the gene matches. Germline V gives CDR1 LNHNV, CDR2 YYDKDF (reference sequence). The CDR3 is made up of 14 amino acids. The CDR3 region has the DNA TGTGCCACCAGCCTAGCGGGGGGGCCAGATACGCAGTATTTT. Amino acids: CATSLAGGPDTQYF.

The chain joins TRBV28 to TRBJ1-1; tentatively, D is TRBD1 (6 bases). The CDR3 is 14 residues long. Germline CDR1 and CDR2: MDHEN and SYDVKM. Trimming shortened V by 3 bases and J by 0 bases, and 8 bases separated the two germline ends. CDR3: CASSFGGLNTEAFF. CDR3 nucleotide sequence: TGTGCCAGCAGTTTCGGGGGGCTGAACACTGAAGCTTTCTTT.